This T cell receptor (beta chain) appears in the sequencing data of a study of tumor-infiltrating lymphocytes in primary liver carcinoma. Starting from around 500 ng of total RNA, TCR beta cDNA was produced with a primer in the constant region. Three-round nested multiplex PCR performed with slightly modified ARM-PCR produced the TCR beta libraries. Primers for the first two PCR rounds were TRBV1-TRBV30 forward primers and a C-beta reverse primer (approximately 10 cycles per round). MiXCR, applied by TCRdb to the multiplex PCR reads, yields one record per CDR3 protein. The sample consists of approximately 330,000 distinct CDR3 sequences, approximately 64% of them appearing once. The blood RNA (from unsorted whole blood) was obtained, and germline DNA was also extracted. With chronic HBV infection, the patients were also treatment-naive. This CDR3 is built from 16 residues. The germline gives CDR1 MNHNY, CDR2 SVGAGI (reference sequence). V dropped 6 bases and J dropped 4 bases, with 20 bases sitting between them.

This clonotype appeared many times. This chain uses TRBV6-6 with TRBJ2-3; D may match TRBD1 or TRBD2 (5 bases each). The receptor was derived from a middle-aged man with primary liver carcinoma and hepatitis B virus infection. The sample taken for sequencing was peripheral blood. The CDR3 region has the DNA TGTGCCAGCAGCCCGGGACGCCTACTAAGGGCAGATACGCAGTATTTT. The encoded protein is CASSPGRLLRADTQYF.